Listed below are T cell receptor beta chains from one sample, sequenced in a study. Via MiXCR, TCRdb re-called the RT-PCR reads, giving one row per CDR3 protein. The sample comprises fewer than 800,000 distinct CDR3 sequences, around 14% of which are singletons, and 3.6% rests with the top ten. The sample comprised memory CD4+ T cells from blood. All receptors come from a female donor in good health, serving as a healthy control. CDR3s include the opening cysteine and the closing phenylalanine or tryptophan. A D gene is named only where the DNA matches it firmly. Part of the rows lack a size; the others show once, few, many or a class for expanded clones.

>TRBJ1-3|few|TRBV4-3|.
TGCGCCAGCACCCCCCCAGGGGACTCTGGAAACACCATATATTTT
CASTPPGDSGNTIYF
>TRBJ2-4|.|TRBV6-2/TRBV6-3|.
TGTGCCAGCAGTTACGCAGGGACCAAAAACATTCAGTACTTC
CASSYAGTKNIQYF
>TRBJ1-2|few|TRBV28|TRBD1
TGTGCCAGCGTAACAGGGGGCAAGAACTATGGCTACACCTTC
CASVTGGKNYGYTF
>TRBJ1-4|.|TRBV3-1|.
TGTGCCAGCAGCCAACACGGCGCTCCAACTAATGAAAAACTGTTTTTT
CASSQHGAPTNEKLFF
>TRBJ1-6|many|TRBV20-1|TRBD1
TGCAGTGCCGTGGGGACAGGCTCCTATAATTCACCCCTCCACTTT
CSAVGTGSYNSPLHF
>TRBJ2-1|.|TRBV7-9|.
TGTGCCAGCAGCTTAGACCAGAGTACAGGTCGCGACTTC
CASSLDQSTGRDF
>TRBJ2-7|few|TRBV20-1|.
TGCAGTGCTACCGAGCGGGCCTCCTACGAGCAGTACTTC
CSATERASYEQYF
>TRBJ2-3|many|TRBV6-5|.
TGTGCCAGCAGTTACCTGGGCACAGATACGCAGTATTTT
CASSYLGTDTQYF
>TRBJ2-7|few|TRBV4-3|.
TGCGCCAGCAGCCAAGATGTGGGCTTTCTTTCCTACGAGCAGTACTTC
CASSQDVGFLSYEQYF
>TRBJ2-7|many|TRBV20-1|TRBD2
TGCAGTGCTAGACCAACTAGCGGAGAAGGCTACGAGCAGTACTTC
CSARPTSGEGYEQYF
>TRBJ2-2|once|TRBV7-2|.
TGTGCCAGCAGCTCAACCGGGACACTGGGGCCCGGGGAGCTGTTTTTT
CASSSTGTLGPGELFF
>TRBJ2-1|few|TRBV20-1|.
TGCAGTGCCACCCCTGGCGGGGGCGTGAATGAGCAGTTCTTC
CSATPGGGVNEQFF
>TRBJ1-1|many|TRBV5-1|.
TGCGCCAGCAATATCGAGACGGTGAACACTGAAGCTTTCTTT
CASNIETVNTEAFF
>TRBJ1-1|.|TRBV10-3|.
TGTGCCATCAGGGAGGGTGTCACTGAAGCTTTCTTT
CAIREGVTEAFF
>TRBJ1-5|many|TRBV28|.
TGTGCCACAGGGGTGGCTAATCAGCCCCAGCATTTT
CATGVANQPQHF
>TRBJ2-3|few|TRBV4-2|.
TGTGCCAGCAGCCAAAATACTGGCGGCACAGATACGCAGTATTTT
CASSQNTGGTDTQYF